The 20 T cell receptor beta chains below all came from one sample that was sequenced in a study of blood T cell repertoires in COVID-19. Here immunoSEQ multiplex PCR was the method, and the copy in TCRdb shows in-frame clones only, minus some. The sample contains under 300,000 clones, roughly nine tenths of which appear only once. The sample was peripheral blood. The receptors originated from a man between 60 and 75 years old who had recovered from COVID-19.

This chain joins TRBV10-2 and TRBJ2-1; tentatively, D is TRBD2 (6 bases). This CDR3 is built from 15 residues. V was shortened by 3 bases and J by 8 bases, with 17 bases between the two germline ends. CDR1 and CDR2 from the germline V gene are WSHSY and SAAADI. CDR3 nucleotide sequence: TGCGCCAGCAGTGATATGGGCGGGGCTGGCGATGAGCAGTTCTTC. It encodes CASSDMGGAGDEQFF.

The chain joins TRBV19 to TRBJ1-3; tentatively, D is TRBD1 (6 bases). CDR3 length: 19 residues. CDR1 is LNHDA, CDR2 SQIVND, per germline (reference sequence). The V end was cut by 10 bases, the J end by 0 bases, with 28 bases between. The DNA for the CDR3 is TGTGCCACCAATGTCTCCGGGGACAAAAATCCTAACTCTGGAAACACCATATATTTT. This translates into CATNVSGDKNPNSGNTIYF.

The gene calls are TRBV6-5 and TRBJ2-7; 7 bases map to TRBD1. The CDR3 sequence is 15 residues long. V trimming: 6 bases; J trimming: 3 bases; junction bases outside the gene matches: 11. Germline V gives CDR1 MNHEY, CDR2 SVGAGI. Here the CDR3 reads CASRPAQGLFYEQYV. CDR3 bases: TGTGCCAGCAGACCAGCACAGGGGCTTTTCTACGAGCAGTACGTC.

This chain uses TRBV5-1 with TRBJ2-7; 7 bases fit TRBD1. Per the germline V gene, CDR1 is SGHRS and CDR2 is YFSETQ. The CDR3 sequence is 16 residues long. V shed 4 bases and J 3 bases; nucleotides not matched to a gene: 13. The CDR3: CASSLYQGERYYEQYF. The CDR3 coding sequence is TGCGCCAGCAGCCTTTACCAGGGGGAGAGGTACTACGAGCAGTACTTC. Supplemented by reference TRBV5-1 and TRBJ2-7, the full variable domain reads KAGVTQTPRYLIKTRGQQVTLSCSPISGHRSVSWYQQTPGQGLQFLFEYFSETQRNKGNFPGRFSGRQFSNSRSEMNVSTLELGDSALYLCASSLYQGERYYEQYFGPGTRLTVT.

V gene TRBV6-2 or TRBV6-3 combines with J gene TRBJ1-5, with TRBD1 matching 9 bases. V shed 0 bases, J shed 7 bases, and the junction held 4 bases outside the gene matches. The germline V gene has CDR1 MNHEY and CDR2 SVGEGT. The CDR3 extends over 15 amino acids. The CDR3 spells CASSYSRTGVQPQHF. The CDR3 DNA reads TGTGCCAGCAGTTACTCGAGGACAGGGGTCCAGCCCCAGCATTTT.

Here the CDR3 reads CASAEDGPGELFF. CDR3 nucleotides: TGTGCCAGCGCGGAAGACGGCCCCGGGGAGCTGTTTTTT. The V call is TRBV6-5, the J call TRBJ2-2; D not resolved. The CDR3 has 13 amino acids. V lost 8 bases and J 6 bases, leaving 13 bases between the germline ends. Germline CDR1 MNHEY, CDR2 SVGAGI.

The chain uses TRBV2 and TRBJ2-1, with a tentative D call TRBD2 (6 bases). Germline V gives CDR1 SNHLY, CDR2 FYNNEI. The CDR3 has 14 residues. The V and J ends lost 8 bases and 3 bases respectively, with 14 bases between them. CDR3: CASSGTAGYNEQFF. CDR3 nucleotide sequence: TGTGCCAGCTCCGGGACTGCGGGCTACAATGAGCAGTTCTTC.

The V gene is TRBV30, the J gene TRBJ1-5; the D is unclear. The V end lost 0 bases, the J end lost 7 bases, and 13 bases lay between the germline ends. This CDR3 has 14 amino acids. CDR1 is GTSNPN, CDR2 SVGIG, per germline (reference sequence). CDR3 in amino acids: CAWSVRREGQPQHF. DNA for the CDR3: TGTGCCTGGAGTGTACGGAGGGAAGGACAGCCCCAGCATTTT.

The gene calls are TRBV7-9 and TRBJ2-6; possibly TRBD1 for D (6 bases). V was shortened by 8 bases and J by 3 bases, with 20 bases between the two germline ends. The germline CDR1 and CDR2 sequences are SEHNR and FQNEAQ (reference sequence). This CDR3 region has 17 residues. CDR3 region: CASLQGAGVGGANVLTF. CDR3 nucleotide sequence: TGTGCCAGCTTACAAGGGGCAGGGGTAGGTGGGGCCAACGTCCTGACTTTC.

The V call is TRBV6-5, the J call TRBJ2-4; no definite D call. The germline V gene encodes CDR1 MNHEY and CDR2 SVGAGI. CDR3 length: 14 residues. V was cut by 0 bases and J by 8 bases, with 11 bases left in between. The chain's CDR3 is CASSYSRGSDIQYF. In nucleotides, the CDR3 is TGTGCCAGCAGTTACTCGAGAGGCTCGGACATTCAGTACTTC.

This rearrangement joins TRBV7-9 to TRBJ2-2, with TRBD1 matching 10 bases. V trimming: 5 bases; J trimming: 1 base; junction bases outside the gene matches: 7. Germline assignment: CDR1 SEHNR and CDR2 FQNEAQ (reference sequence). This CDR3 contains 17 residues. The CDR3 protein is CASSQDRGQWNTGELFF. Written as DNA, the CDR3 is TGTGCCAGCAGCCAAGACAGGGGGCAATGGAACACCGGGGAGCTGTTTTTT.

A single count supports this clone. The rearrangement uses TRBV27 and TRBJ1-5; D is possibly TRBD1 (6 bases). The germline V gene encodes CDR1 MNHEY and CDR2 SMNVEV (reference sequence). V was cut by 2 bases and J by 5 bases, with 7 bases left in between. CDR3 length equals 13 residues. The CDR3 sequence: CASSLTGHQPQHF. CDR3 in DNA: TGTGCCAGCAGTTTAACAGGGCATCAGCCCCAGCATTTT.

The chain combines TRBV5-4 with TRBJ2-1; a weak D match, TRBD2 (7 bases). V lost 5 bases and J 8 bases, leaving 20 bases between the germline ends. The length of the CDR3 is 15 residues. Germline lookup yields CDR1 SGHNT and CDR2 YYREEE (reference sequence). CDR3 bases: TGTGCCAGCAGATTGAGAAGGGGGGGGAATTATGAGCAGTTCTTC. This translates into CASRLRRGGNYEQFF.

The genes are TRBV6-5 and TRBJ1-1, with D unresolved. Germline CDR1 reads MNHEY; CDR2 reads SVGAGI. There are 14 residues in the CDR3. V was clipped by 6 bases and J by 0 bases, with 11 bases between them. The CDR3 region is CASRAAAMNTEAFF. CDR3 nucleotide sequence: TGTGCCAGCAGGGCGGCAGCTATGAACACTGAAGCTTTCTTT.

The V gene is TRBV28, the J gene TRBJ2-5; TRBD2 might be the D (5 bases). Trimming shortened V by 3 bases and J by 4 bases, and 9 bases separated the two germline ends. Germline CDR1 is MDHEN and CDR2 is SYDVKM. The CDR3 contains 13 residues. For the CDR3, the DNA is TGTGCCAGCAGTTTTAGGGCGGGAGAGACCCAGTACTTC. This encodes CASSFRAGETQYF. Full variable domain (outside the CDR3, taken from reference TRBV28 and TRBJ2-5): DVKVTQSSRYLVKRTGEKVFLECVQDMDHENMFWYRQDPGLGLRLIYFSYDVKMKEKGDIPEGYSVSREKKERFSLILESASTNQTSMYLCASSFRAGETQYFGPGTRLLVL.

The CDR3 DNA reads TGTGCCAGCAGTTACCAGACGGGGACCTACAATGAGCAGTTCTTC. This encodes CASSYQTGTYNEQFF. The J gene is TRBJ2-1, the V gene TRBV6-5, with D perhaps matching TRBD2 (5 bases). V dropped 2 bases and J dropped 2 bases, with 10 bases sitting between them. CDR1 is MNHEY, CDR2 SVGAGI, per germline. The CDR3 length is 15 residues.

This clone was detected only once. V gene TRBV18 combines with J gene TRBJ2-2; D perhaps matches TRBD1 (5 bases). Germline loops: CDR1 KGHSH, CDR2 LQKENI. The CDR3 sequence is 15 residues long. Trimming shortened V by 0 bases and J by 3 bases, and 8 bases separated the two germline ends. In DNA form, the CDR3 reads TGTGCCAGCTCACCACCGAAGGGGCACACCGGGGAGCTGTTTTTT. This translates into CASSPPKGHTGELFF.

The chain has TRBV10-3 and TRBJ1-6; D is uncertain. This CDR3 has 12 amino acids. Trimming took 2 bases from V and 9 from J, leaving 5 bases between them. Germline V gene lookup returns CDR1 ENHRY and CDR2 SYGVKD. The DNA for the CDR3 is TGTGCCATCAGTGAGCCCGGTTCACCCCTCCACTTT. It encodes CAISEPGSPLHF.

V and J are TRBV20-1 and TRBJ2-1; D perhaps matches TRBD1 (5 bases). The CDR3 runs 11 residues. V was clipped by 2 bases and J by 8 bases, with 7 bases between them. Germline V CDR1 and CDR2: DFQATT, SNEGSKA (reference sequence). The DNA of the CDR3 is TGCAGTGCTAGACAGGGCTATGAGCAGTTCTTC. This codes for CSARQGYEQFF.

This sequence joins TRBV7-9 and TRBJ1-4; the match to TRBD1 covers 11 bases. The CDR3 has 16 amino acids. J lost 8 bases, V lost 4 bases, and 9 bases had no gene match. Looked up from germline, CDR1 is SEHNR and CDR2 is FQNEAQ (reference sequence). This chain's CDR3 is CASSSNGQGAWEKLFF. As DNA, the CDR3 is TGTGCCAGCAGCTCCAATGGACAGGGGGCATGGGAAAAACTGTTTTTT.